This T cell receptor beta chain is from a study of blood T cell repertoires in COVID-19 (TCRdb year 2020). Broadly, across the study: Samples covering the acute and convalescent phases of COVID-19 were provided by collaborators in the United States, Italy and Spain. A de-identified subject ID, COVID-19 status, age in years and sex were almost always included in the sample metadata. Samples were obtained from the ongoing ImmuneRACE study (first 160 participants) and from about 1,300 subjects provided by 6 global collaborators. The material from the prospective study consisted of cDNA or gDNA derived from T cells, B-cell-depleted T cells, or PBMCs. A freely available public database, intended as a resource for researchers studying the immune response to SARS-CoV-2, is where the repertoires were released. Where HLA class I and class II types were available, the types were taken from metadata supplied by the sample provider, not from assay-based typing. Deeply sampled blood TCRbeta repertoires from subjects exposed to, actively infected with, or recovered from COVID-19 were included in the dataset.

What the authors observed across the whole study: How much clinical and demographic metadata was included differed by source and by participant, and the metadata was provided uncurated.

Of note for this clone: Its antigen specificity is not known. No quality values exist for individual bases; no much larger clone is one base distant.

The germline V gene yields MDHEN for CDR1 and SYDVKM for CDR2. Clipping removes 3 bases from V and 5 bases from J, with 7 as the unmatched junction base count. The CDR3 holds 16 amino acids from the cysteine to the phenylalanine. Only the CDR3 region is kept as DNA, spanning 48 bases read in frame from base 1. TCRbeta CDR3 regions were amplified from genomic DNA using the immunoSEQ Assay, a bias-controlled multiplex PCR. As for the authors' bioinformatics: The number of nucleated cells in each sample was estimated from the amplification of reference gene primers within the assay. To quantify the absolute abundance of each unique TCRbeta CDR3 rearrangement, sequence reads were collapsed and filtered. For each sample, productive Simpson clonality was calculated by taking the square root of Simpson's diversity index across productive rearrangements. Not all clones reach the TCRdb copy of this immuneACCESS table, which keeps in-frame sequences only. Checked studies attribute under half of the gap to unresolved V genes and leave the rest unexplained. From that table come the V and J calls and clone size; the DNA was used to work out D and trimming. The sample records 80,000 to 130,000 clones, about 86% of which are singletons. Of the sample, about 2.5% falls within the top ten clones.

Enrolling through a virtual design, the prospective study's participants ranged in age from roughly 18 to 90 years and lived across 24 United States geographic areas. In the prospective study, participants were assigned to cohorts based on the clinical history participants reported in a screening survey and a study questionnaire. Recovered participants in ImmuneRACE Cohort 3 were defined as having two consecutive negative NP/OP PCR tests, clearance from a healthcare professional, or resolution of symptoms. In the prospective study, mobile phlebotomists collected whole blood, serum and a nasopharyngeal or oropharyngeal swab from each participant. Prospective study participants could optionally give additional blood draws and questionnaires over a 2-month period. Prospective study blood samples were shipped either frozen or at room temperature before DNA extraction.

The sequencing input was PBMCs or T cells enriched from blood (not recorded which). The chain couples TRBV28 to TRBJ2-1, and 10 junction bases match TRBD2. The sequence derives from a woman in her forties or fifties who had recovered from COVID-19. This receptor carries the CDR3 CASSFLGLAPNNEQFF. The nucleotide sequence is given as TGTGCCAGCAGTTTCCTGGGACTAGCGCCCAACAATGAGCAGTTCTTC.